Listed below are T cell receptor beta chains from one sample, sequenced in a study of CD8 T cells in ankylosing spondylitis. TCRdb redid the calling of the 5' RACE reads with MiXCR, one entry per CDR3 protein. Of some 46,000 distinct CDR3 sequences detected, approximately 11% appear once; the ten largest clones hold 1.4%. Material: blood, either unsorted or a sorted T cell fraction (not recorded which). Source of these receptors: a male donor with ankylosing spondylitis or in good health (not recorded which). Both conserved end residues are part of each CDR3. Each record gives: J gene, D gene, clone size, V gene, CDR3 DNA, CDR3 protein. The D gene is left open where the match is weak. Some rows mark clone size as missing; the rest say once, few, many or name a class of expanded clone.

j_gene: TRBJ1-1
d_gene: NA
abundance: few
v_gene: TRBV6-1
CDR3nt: TGTGCCAGCATTCCAGACGGGGGCTGGGACACTGAAGCTTTCTTT
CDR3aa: CASIPDGGWDTEAFF

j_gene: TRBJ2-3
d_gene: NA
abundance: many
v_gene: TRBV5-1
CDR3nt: TGCGCCAGCAGCTTGGCACCCCATAGAGGGGATAGCACAGATACGCAGTATTTT
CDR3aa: CASSLAPHRGDSTDTQYF

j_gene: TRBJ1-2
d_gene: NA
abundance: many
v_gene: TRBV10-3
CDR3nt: TGTGCCATCAGTGATGCCGGGTCGGCTAACTATGGCTACACCTTC
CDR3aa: CAISDAGSANYGYTF

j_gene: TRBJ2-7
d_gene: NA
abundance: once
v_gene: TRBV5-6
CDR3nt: TGTGCCAGCAGCTTGGGTCTAGGGACCTACGAGCAGTACTTC
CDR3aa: CASSLGLGTYEQYF

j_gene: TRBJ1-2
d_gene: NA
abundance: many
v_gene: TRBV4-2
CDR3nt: TGTGCCAGCAGCCAAGAACGAGGGGAGCCTGGCTACACCTTC
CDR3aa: CASSQERGEPGYTF

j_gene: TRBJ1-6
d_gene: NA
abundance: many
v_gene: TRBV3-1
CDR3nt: TGTGCCAGCAGCTCCAGACCTAATTCACCCCTCCACTTT
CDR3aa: CASSSRPNSPLHF

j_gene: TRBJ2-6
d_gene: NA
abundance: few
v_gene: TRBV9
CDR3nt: TGTGCCAGCAGCGTAACCCGGGGGGCCGGGGCCAACGTCCTGACTTTC
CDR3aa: CASSVTRGAGANVLTF

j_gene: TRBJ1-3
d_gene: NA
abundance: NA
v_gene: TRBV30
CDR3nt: TGTGCCTGGAGTATCGTGGGAGGAAGAAACACCATATATTTT
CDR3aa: CAWSIVGGRNTIYF

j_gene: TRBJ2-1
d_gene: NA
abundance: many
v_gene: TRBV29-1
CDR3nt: TGCAGCGTTGAAGTCGCAGGCAATGAGCAGTTCTTC
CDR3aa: CSVEVAGNEQFF

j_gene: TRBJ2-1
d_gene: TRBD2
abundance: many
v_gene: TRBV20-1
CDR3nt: TGCAGTGCTAGAGGGCCCGGACTAGCGGACCCGTACTACAATGAGCAGTTCTTC
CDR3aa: CSARGPGLADPYYNEQFF

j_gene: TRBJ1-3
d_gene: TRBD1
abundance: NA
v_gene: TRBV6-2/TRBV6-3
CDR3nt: TGTGCCAGCAGAGGGACAGCAAGCTCTGGAAACACCATATATTTT
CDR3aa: CASRGTASSGNTIYF

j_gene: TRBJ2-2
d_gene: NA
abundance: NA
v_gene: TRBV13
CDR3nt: TGTGCCAGCAGCTCGACGTTAACCGGGGAGCTGTTTTTT
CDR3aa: CASSSTLTGELFF

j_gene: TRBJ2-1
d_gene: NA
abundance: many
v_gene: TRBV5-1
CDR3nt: TGCGCCAGCAGCTTACAGGGCTATGAGCAGTTCTTC
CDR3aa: CASSLQGYEQFF

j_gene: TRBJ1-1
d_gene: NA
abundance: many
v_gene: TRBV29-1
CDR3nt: TGCAGCGTGGCCAGGGCCATGAACACTGAAGCTTTCTTT
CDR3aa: CSVARAMNTEAFF

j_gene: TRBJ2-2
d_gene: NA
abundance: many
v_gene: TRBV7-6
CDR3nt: TGTGCCAGCAGCCCCCCACGGCACGCCACCGGGGAGCTGTTTTTT
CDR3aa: CASSPPRHATGELFF

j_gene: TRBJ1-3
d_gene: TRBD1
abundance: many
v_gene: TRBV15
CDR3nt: TGTGCCACCAGCAGAGACCCCGGGACAGCCGGAAACACCATATATTTT
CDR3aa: CATSRDPGTAGNTIYF

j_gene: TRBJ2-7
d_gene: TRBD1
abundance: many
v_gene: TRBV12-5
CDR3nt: TGTGCTAGTGGTTCCCCCGGGACAGGGGGCAACGAGCAGTACTTC
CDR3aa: CASGSPGTGGNEQYF

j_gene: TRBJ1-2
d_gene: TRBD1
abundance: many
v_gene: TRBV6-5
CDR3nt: TGTGCCAGCAGTTACCCGGGACAGGGGAACTATGGCTACACCTTC
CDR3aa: CASSYPGQGNYGYTF